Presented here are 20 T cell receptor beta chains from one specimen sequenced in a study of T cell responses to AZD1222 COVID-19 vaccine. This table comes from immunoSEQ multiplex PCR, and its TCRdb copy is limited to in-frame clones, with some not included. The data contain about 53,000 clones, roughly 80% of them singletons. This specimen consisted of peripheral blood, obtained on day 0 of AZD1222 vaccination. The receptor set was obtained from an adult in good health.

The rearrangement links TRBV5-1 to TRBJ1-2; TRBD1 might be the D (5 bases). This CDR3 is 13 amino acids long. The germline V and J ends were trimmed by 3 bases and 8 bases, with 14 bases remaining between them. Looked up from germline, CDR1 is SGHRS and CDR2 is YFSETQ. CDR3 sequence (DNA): TGCGCCAGCAGCTGGGGGGAGGGAAGAGGCTACACCTTC. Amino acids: CASSWGEGRGYTF.

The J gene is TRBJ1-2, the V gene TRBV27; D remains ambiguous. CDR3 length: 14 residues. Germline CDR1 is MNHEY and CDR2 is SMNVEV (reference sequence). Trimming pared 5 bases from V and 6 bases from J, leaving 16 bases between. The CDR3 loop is CASSRLSESHGYTF. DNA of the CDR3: TGTGCCAGCAGTCGTCTTTCGGAGAGCCATGGCTACACCTTC.

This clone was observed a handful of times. This CDR3 reads CAGDRANEKLFF. The DNA of the CDR3 is TGTGCTGGGGACAGGGCTAATGAAAAACTGTTTTTT. The chain carries TRBV30 and TRBJ1-4; 9 bases align to TRBD1. There are 12 residues in the CDR3. Germline lookup yields CDR1 GTSNPN and CDR2 SVGIG (reference sequence).

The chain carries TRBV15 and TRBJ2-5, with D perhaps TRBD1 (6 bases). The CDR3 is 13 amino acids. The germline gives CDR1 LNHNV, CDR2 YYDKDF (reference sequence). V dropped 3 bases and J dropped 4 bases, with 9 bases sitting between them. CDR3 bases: TGTGCCACCAGCAGGGACAGCCTAGAGACCCAGTACTTC. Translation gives CATSRDSLETQYF.

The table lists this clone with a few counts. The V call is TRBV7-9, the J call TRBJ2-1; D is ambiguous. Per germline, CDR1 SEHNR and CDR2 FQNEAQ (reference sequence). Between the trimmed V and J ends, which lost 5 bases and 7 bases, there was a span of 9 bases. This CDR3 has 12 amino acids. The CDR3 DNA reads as TGTGCCAGCAGCCAGCCCCAGAATGAGCAGTTCTTC. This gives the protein CASSQPQNEQFF.

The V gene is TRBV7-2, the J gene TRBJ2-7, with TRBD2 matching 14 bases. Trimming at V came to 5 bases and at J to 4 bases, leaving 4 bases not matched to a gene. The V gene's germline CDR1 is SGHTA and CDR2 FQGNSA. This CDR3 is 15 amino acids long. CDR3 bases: TGTGCCAGCAGCCCGGGACTAGCGGGAGTATACGAGCAGTACTTC. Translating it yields CASSPGLAGVYEQYF.

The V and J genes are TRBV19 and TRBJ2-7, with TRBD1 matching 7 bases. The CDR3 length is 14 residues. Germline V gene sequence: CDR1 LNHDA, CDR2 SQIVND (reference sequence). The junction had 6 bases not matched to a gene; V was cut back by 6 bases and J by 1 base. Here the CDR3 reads CASRFGTASYEQYF. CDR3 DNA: TGTGCCAGTAGATTCGGGACAGCGTCCTACGAGCAGTACTTC. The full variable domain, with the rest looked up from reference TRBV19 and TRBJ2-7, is DGGITQSPKYLFRKEGQNVTLSCEQNLNHDAMYWYRQDPGQGLRLIYYSQIVNDFQKGDIAEGYSVSREKKESFPLTVTSAQKNPTAFYLCASRFGTASYEQYFGPGTRLTVT.

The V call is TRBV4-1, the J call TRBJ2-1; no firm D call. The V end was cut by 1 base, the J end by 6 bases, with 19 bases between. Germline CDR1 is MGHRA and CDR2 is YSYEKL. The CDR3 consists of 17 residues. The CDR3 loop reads CASSQAPPPFLANEQFF. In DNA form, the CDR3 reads TGCGCCAGCAGCCAAGCTCCGCCCCCGTTTTTGGCCAATGAGCAGTTCTTC.

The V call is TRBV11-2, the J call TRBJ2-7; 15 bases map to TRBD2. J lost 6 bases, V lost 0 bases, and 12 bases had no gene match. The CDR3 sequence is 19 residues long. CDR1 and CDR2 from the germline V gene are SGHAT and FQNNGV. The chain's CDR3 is CASSLDRGLAGGPSSEQYF. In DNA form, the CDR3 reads TGTGCCAGCAGCTTAGATAGAGGACTAGCGGGAGGGCCATCATCCGAGCAGTACTTC.

The CDR3 region is CASRSMNTEAFF. CDR3 in DNA: TGCGCCAGCAGAAGCATGAACACTGAAGCTTTCTTT. The chain employs TRBV10-2 and TRBJ1-1; D not certain. V lost 6 bases to trimming and J lost 0 bases, with 5 bases between them. The CDR3 is 12 amino acids. Germline-derived CDR1 and CDR2 are WSHSY and SAAADI.

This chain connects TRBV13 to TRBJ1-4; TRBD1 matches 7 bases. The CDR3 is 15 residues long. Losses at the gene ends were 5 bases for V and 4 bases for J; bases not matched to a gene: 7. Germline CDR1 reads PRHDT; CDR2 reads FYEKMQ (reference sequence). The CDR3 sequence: CASSPGDRLNEKLFF. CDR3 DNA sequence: TGTGCCAGCAGCCCGGGGGACAGACTTAATGAAAAACTGTTTTTT.

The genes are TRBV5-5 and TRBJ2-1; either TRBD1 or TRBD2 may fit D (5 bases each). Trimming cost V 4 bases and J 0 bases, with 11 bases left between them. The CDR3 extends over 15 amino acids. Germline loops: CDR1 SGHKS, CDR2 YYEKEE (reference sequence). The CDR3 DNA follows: TGTGCCAGCAGCCCCCGGGACCCCTCCTACAATGAGCAGTTCTTC. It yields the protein CASSPRDPSYNEQFF. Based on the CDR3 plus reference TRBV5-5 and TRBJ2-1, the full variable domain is DAGVTQSPTHLIKTRGQQVTLRCSPISGHKSVSWYQQVLGQGPQFIFQYYEKEERGRGNFPDRFSARQFPNYSSELNVNALLLGDSALYLCASSPRDPSYNEQFFGPGTRLTVL.

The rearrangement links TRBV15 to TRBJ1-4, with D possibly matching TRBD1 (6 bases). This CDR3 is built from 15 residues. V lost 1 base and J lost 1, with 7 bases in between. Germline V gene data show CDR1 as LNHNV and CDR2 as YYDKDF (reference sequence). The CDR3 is CATSRVGGTNEKLFF. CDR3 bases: TGTGCCACCAGCAGAGTAGGGGGAACTAATGAAAAACTGTTTTTT.

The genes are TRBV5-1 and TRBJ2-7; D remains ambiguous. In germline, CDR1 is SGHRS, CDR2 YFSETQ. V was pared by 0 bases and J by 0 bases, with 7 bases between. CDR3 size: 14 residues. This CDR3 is CASSLGPVSYEQYF. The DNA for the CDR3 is TGCGCCAGCAGCTTGGGTCCGGTCTCCTACGAGCAGTACTTC.

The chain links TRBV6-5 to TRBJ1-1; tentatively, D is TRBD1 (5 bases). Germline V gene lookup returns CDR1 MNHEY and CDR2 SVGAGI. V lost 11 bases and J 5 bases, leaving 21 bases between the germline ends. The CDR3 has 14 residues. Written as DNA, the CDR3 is TGTGCCGTCCCGCCGGACGGGGGTCGGACTGAAGCTTTCTTT. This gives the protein CAVPPDGGRTEAFF.

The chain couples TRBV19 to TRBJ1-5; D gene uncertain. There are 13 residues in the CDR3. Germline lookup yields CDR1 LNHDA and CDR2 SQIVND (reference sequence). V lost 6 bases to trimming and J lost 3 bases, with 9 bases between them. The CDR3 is CASRSQINQPQHF. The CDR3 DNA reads TGTGCCAGTAGAAGTCAAATCAATCAGCCCCAGCATTTT. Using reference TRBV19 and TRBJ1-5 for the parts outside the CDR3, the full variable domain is DGGITQSPKYLFRKEGQNVTLSCEQNLNHDAMYWYRQDPGQGLRLIYYSQIVNDFQKGDIAEGYSVSREKKESFPLTVTSAQKNPTAFYLCASRSQINQPQHFGDGTRLSIL.

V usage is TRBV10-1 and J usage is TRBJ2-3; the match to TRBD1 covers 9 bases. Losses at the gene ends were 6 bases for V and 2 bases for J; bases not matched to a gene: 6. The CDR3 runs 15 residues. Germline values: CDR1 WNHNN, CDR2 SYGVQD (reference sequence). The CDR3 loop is CASRTGTGTTDTQYF. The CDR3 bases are TGCGCCAGCAGGACCGGGACAGGGACCACAGATACGCAGTATTTT.

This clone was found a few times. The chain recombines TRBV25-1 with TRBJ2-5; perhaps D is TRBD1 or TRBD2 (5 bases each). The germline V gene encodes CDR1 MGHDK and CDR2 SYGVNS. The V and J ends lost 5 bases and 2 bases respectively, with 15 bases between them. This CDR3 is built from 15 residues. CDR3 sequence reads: CASSPGVGAQETQYF. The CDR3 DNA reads TGTGCCAGCAGTCCCGGGGTTGGGGCTCAAGAGACCCAGTACTTC.

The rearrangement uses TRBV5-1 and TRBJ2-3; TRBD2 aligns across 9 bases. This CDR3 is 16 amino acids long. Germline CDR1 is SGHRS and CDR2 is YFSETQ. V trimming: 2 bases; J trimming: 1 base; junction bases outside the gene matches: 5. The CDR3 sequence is CASSLVSGSGTDTQYF. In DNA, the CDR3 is TGCGCCAGCAGCTTAGTTAGCGGGAGCGGCACAGATACGCAGTATTTT.

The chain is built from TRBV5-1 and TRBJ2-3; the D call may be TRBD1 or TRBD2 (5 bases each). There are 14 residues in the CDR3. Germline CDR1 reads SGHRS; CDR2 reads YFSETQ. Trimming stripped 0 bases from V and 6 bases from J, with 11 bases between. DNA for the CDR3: TGCGCCAGCAGCTTGGGGGCAGGGAGCGATACGCAGTATTTT. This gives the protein CASSLGAGSDTQYF.